Listed below are T cell receptor beta chains from one sample, sequenced in a study of OX40 agonist ivuxolimab in advanced cancers. TCRdb's copy holds only in-frame clones and misses some; the assay was immunoSEQ multiplex PCR. This sample has about 80,000 clones, with approximately 89% found just once. The sample here was CD4+ or CD8+ T cells sorted from blood, taken in a trial of the OX40 agonist ivuxolimab. Receptors originate from an adult with an advanced solid tumor such as melanoma, head and neck, liver or kidney cancer. CDR3s include the opening cysteine and the closing phenylalanine or tryptophan. Each record gives: D gene, J gene, V gene, clone size, CDR3 DNA, CDR3 protein. D genes are given only for firm matches. Rows may omit the clone size; those that give it use once, few, many or a size class.

>TRBD2|TRBJ2-3|TRBV7-3|NA
TGTGCCAGCAGCTTAATTTCGATGGGACTAGGAAGCACAGATACGCAGTATTTT
CASSLISMGLGSTDTQYF
>NA|TRBJ2-1|TRBV5-4|NA
TGTGCCAGCAGCTCACAGGTAATGGGATTAAATGAGCAGTTCTTC
CASSSQVMGLNEQFF
>TRBD2|TRBJ2-2|TRBV11-2|NA
TGTGCCAGCAGCGCCGGGACTAGCGGGAGAGGGGAGCTGTTTTTT
CASSAGTSGRGELFF
>NA|TRBJ2-2|TRBV6-5|once
TGTGCCAGCAGAACGTTGAACACCGGGGAGCTGTTTTTT
CASRTLNTGELFF
>NA|TRBJ2-2|TRBV5-1|NA
TGCGCCAGCAGCTTGGCACCCAGGGGGAACACCGGGGAGCTGTTTTTT
CASSLAPRGNTGELFF
>NA|TRBJ2-7|TRBV7-9|NA
TGTGCCAGCAGCTTATTTCAGGGGAGTTTCGTTGGGGCCTCCTACGAGCAGTACTTC
CASSLFQGSFVGASYEQYF
>NA|TRBJ2-6|TRBV7-3|NA
TGTGCCAGCAGCTCAGCAGGGTACGGGGCCAACGTCCTGACTTTC
CASSSAGYGANVLTF
>NA|TRBJ1-5|TRBV27|few
TGTGCCAGCAGTTTCCGCCCATCTCTAGGGGCAGGGAGCAATCAGCCCCAGCATTTT
CASSFRPSLGAGSNQPQHF
>TRBD2|TRBJ2-1|TRBV11-3|NA
TGTGCCAGCAGCCAAACGACTAGCGGCCGGCCACAGAATGAGCAGTTCTTC
CASSQTTSGRPQNEQFF
>NA|TRBJ2-7|TRBV6-1|NA
TGTGCCAGCAGTGAAACGGAGGGGAGCTACGAGCAGTACTTC
CASSETEGSYEQYF
>NA|TRBJ2-2|TRBV7-2|NA
TGTGCCAGCAGCTCTGGGCGGAGGGGGCGTGTAACCGGGGAGCTGTTTTTT
CASSSGRRGRVTGELFF
>NA|TRBJ2-1|TRBV12-5|NA
TGTGCTAGTGGTTTGGGATCCCGAGGGGCCTACAATGAGCAGTTCTTC
CASGLGSRGAYNEQFF
>TRBD1|TRBJ1-1|TRBV27|NA
TGTGCCAGCTATCAGGGGGGGTCTGAAGCTTTCTTT
CASYQGGSEAFF
>TRBD2|TRBJ2-1|TRBV7-9|NA
TGTGCCAGCAGCCCCCGGGAGGTGCAGTTCTTC
CASSPREVQFF
>NA|TRBJ2-7|TRBV11-2|once
TGTGCCAGCAGCTTGGACAACACCTACGAGCAGTACTTC
CASSLDNTYEQYF
>TRBD1|TRBJ2-5|TRBV7-3|NA
TGTGCCAGCAGCACTACAGGGGCGGTGGAGACCCAGTACTTC
CASSTTGAVETQYF
>TRBD2|TRBJ2-7|TRBV9|NA
TGTGCCAGCAGCGTAGATAGCGGGAGGGCCACCGAGCAGTACTTC
CASSVDSGRATEQYF
>NA|TRBJ1-2|TRBV27|NA
TGTGCCAGCAGTTTATCGGCAACAGGGGGCTACACCTTC
CASSLSATGGYTF
>NA|TRBJ1-1|TRBV11-2|NA
TGTGCCAGCAGCTCTATTGGGGGGAACACTGAAGCTTTCTTT
CASSSIGGNTEAFF
>NA|TRBJ1-1|TRBV7-9|once
TGTGCCAGCAGCCTGAGTGGGAGCCTGAACACTGAAGCTTTCTTT
CASSLSGSLNTEAFF
>NA|TRBJ1-5|TRBV2|NA
TGTGCCAGCAGTGATCAGGGACTTAGCAATCAGGACCAGCATTTT
CASSDQGLSNQDQHF
>NA|TRBJ2-7|TRBV5-6|NA
TGTGCCAGCAGCTTGGCGGGGGCGCGGGGCGAGCAGTACTTC
CASSLAGARGEQYF
>NA|TRBJ1-1|TRBV2|NA
TGTGCCAGCAGTGGATACAGGGCGAACACTGAAGCTTTCTTT
CASSGYRANTEAFF
>NA|TRBJ1-1|TRBV15|NA
TGTGCCACCAGCAGAGATGAGGGGGTTGAAGCTTTCTTT
CATSRDEGVEAFF
>TRBD1|TRBJ2-3|TRBV19|NA
TGTGCCAGTAGTAAGGAGAGGACAGGGGCTAGCACAGATACGCAGTATTTT
CASSKERTGASTDTQYF
>TRBD2|TRBJ2-7|TRBV29-1|NA
TGCAGCGTATCTAGCGGGAGGGCTCCTGAACAGTACTTC
CSVSSGRAPEQYF
>TRBD2|TRBJ2-1|TRBV14|NA
TGTGCCAGCAGCCTCCGCCGAGGACTAGAACACTACAATGAGCAGTTCTTC
CASSLRRGLEHYNEQFF
>TRBD1|TRBJ2-3|TRBV30|few
TGTGCCTGTCCGGGACAGCACACAGATACGCAGTATTTT
CACPGQHTDTQYF
>NA|TRBJ1-1|TRBV5-8|NA
TGTGCCAGCAGCTTTGGCCTGAACACTGAAGCTTTCTTT
CASSFGLNTEAFF
>NA|TRBJ2-3|TRBV19|NA
TGTGCCAGTAGTATAGGGGGGCCCACAGATACGCAGTATTTT
CASSIGGPTDTQYF
>NA|TRBJ2-7|TRBV5-4|NA
TGTGCCAGCAGCTTGAAGGGGGGACCCTCCTACGAGCAGTACTTC
CASSLKGGPSYEQYF